One sample yielded the 19 T cell receptor beta chains listed below, sequenced in a study of blood T cell repertoires in COVID-19. Measured with immunoSEQ multiplex PCR; TCRdb has only the in-frame clones, and not every one. This table holds 150,000 or so clones, almost 90% found once. The specimen sequenced was peripheral blood. These receptors originate from a human donor in a cohort sampled during active COVID-19.

In its sample, this clone was seen once. The chain employs TRBV7-2 and TRBJ2-1; 8 bases match TRBD2. CDR3 length: 18 amino acids. The germline gives CDR1 SGHTA, CDR2 FQGNSA. The junction had 11 bases not matched to a gene; V was cut back by 4 bases and J by 0 bases. The CDR3 DNA is TGTGCCAGCAGCTCCCTCGGGGGGGATTCCAACTCCTACAATGAGCAGTTCTTC. It yields the protein CASSSLGGDSNSYNEQFF.

The chain joins TRBV5-1 to TRBJ2-3; weak D call: TRBD2 (6 bases). This CDR3 is built from 17 residues. V lost 4 bases to trimming and J lost 0 bases, with 18 bases between them. Per germline, CDR1 SGHRS and CDR2 YFSETQ. The CDR3 protein is CASSLSGSTASTDTQYF. For the CDR3, the DNA is TGCGCCAGCAGCCTTAGCGGCTCAACGGCTAGCACAGATACGCAGTATTTT.

The chain is built from TRBV7-2 and TRBJ1-1; D may be TRBD1 (6 bases). Germline V gene sequence: CDR1 SGHTA, CDR2 FQGNSA. CDR3 length: 15 residues. V gave up 6 bases and J gave up 1 base, with 15 bases separating them. CDR3 in amino acids: CASRPPATGNTEAFF. CDR3 sequence (DNA): TGTGCCAGCAGACCACCCGCGACAGGGAACACTGAAGCTTTCTTT.

The chain employs TRBV7-9 and TRBJ1-6; D may be TRBD1 (5 bases). The CDR3 is 15 amino acids. Trimming cost V 3 bases and J 6 bases, with 12 bases left between them. CDR1 is SEHNR and CDR2 is FQNEAQ in the germline V gene (reference sequence). CDR3 protein: CASSLGGAGNSPLHF. Here the CDR3 DNA reads TGTGCCAGCAGCTTGGGAGGGGCCGGTAATTCACCCCTCCACTTT.

The gene calls are TRBV5-1 and TRBJ1-1; tentative D call: TRBD1 (6 bases). CDR3 length: 14 residues. Germline V gene sequence: CDR1 SGHRS, CDR2 YFSETQ. The V gene lost 2 bases and the J gene lost 0 bases, with 8 bases spanning the gap. In DNA form, the CDR3 reads TGCGCCAGCAGCTTCAGGGGTATGAACACTGAAGCTTTCTTT. This sequence encodes CASSFRGMNTEAFF.

V gene TRBV7-2 combines with J gene TRBJ2-7, with D possibly TRBD2 on 6 matching bases. The V gene lost 2 bases and the J gene lost 3 bases, with 14 bases spanning the gap. The CDR3 has 15 residues. Germline V gene sequence: CDR1 SGHTA, CDR2 FQGNSA. In DNA form, the CDR3 reads TGTGCCAGCAGCTTAAGTGGCGGGGCCCGCTACGAGCAGTACTTC. Translating gives CASSLSGGARYEQYF.

The CDR3 DNA is TGTGCCAGCTCAGCGGGACTAGCGGAGACCCAGTACTTC. Amino acids: CASSAGLAETQYF. The chain recombines TRBV18 with TRBJ2-5, with 10 bases that match TRBD2. Germline-derived CDR1 and CDR2 are KGHSH and LQKENI. The ends lost 5 bases at V and 5 bases at J; junction bases unmatched: 2. The CDR3 is 13 residues long.

The chain uses TRBV29-1 and TRBJ2-7; weak D call: TRBD2 (5 bases). The CDR3 is made up of 13 amino acids. Trimming removed 1 base from V and 3 bases from J, with 10 bases in between. The germline V gene encodes CDR1 SQVTM and CDR2 ANQGSEA. The CDR3 DNA is TGCAGCGTTGAAGGGTACGGAGGCTACGAGCAGTACTTC. Protein: CSVEGYGGYEQYF.

The chain couples TRBV6-5 to TRBJ2-5; D not resolved. From germline, CDR1 is MNHEY and CDR2 SVGAGI. V was pared by 2 bases and J by 3 bases, with 7 bases between. This CDR3 is 13 amino acids long. CDR3 amino acids: CASSYRVEETQYF. As DNA, the CDR3 is TGTGCCAGCAGTTACCGGGTCGAAGAGACCCAGTACTTC.

The V gene is TRBV9, the J gene TRBJ1-5, with D uncertain. With 3 bases removed from V and 4 bases from J, the gap between germline ends came to 14 bases. This CDR3 has 15 residues. The germline V gene has CDR1 SGDLS and CDR2 YYNGEE. The CDR3 spells CASSAGPGGNQPQHF. The CDR3 DNA sequence: TGTGCCAGCAGCGCCGGGCCCGGCGGGAATCAGCCCCAGCATTTT. Full variable domain (outside the CDR3, taken from reference TRBV9 and TRBJ1-5): DSGVTQTPKHLITATGQRVTLRCSPRSGDLSVYWYQQSLDQGLQFLIQYYNGEERAKGNILERFSAQQFPDLHSELNLSSLELGDSALYFCASSAGPGGNQPQHFGDGTRLSIL.

The genes are TRBV6-6 and TRBJ1-1; D gene ambiguous. The CDR3 totals 13 residues. The V gene lost 7 bases and the J gene lost 1 base, with 10 bases spanning the gap. Germline CDR1 and CDR2: MNHNY and SVGAGI (reference sequence). DNA of the CDR3: TGTGCCAGCAACACTAAGCCGAACACTGAAGCTTTCTTT. This gives the protein CASNTKPNTEAFF.

This clone was observed a handful of times. The CDR3 DNA reads as TGTGCCAGCAGCCCCAGGGACAGTGGCGTGCTTGGTCAGCCCCAGCATTTT. Encoded protein: CASSPRDSGVLGQPQHF. The V and J genes are TRBV7-8 and TRBJ1-5; the match to TRBD1 covers 7 bases. The CDR3 sequence is 17 residues long. Per the germline V gene, CDR1 is SGHVS and CDR2 is FQNEAQ. Trimming cost V 5 bases and J 6 bases; bases outside gene matches: 16.

This chain uses TRBV6-5 with TRBJ2-3; maybe TRBD1 (5 bases). Germline loops: CDR1 MNHEY, CDR2 SVGAGI. CDR3 length: 15 amino acids. V was clipped by 5 bases and J by 1 base, with 13 bases between them. The DNA for the CDR3 is TGTGCCAGCAGTACCCGGTGGGGCGGCACAGATACGCAGTATTTT. This sequence encodes CASSTRWGGTDTQYF.

J is TRBJ2-1 and V is TRBV18, with a tentative D call TRBD2 (5 bases). The CDR3 contains 17 residues. Germline V gene sequence: CDR1 KGHSH, CDR2 LQKENI. Trimming shortened V by 1 base and J by 5 bases, and 18 bases separated the two germline ends. CDR3 in DNA: TGTGCCAGCTCACCACAGCGGACCCGGCGGCTAAACAATGAGCAGTTCTTC. It translates to CASSPQRTRRLNNEQFF.

The gene calls are TRBV12-3 or TRBV12-4 and TRBJ2-2, with D possibly matching TRBD2 (5 bases). V lost 5 bases and J lost 7, with 11 bases in between. CDR3 length: 13 residues. The CDR3 reads CASSLVAGGELFF. CDR3 in DNA: TGTGCCAGCAGTCTCGTTGCGGGCGGGGAGCTGTTTTTT.

This chain links TRBV2 with TRBJ2-7; 8 bases align to TRBD1. This CDR3 spans 12 amino acids. CDR1 is SNHLY and CDR2 is FYNNEI in the germline V gene. J gave up 0 bases and V 9 bases, and 1 base lay outside the gene matches. The CDR3 DNA reads TGTGCCAGGGGACAGGTCTCCTACGAGCAGTACTTC. As protein: CARGQVSYEQYF.

This clone was seen once. The chain has TRBV28 and TRBJ1-2; 11 nucleotides match TRBD1. CDR1 is MDHEN and CDR2 is SYDVKM in the germline V gene. The V segment lost 4 bases and the J segment 4 bases; nucleotides outside the gene matches: 8. This CDR3 is 16 amino acids long. The CDR3: CASSSRWGQGVYGYTF. The CDR3 coding sequence is TGTGCCAGCAGTTCTCGGTGGGGACAGGGGGTCTATGGCTACACCTTC.

V gene TRBV6-5 combines with J gene TRBJ1-5, with 7 nucleotides matching TRBD1. V lost 7 bases, J lost 2 bases, and 8 bases stayed unmatched. This CDR3 comprises 15 residues. The germline V gene encodes CDR1 MNHEY and CDR2 SVGAGI. CDR3 region: CASNINRGGNQPQHF. The CDR3 nucleotides read TGTGCCAGCAACATTAACAGGGGTGGCAATCAGCCCCAGCATTTT.

Concerning this clone itself: Germline is not matched at one junction end, which may reflect a read error. The chain couples TRBV7-7 to TRBJ2-2; a possible D gene is TRBD1 (6 bases). The CDR3 is 15 residues long. CDR1 is SSHAT and CDR2 is FNYEAQ in the germline V gene (reference sequence). The CDR3, as DNA: TGTGCTAGCAGCCCGTCGACAGGGAACACCGGGGAGCTGTTTTTT. This codes for CASSPSTGNTGELFF.